The sequence of this T cell receptor (beta chain) was determined in a study of cytomegalovirus exposure and HLA in healthy donors. The PCR had 60 Vbeta and 13 Jbeta primers. Assay used: immunoSEQ multiplex PCR; TCRdb lists only in-frame clones, some missing. Of some 150,000 clones in the sample, roughly 9.7% were seen once. Overall study results and limits: A few CMV-associated chains proved CMV antigen-specific in vitro.

This clone has just a few counts. Its matching antigen is unknown. The germline V gene has CDR1 MGHDK and CDR2 SYGVNS. This CDR3 spans 15 amino acids. V shed 3 bases and J 3 bases; nucleotides not matched to a gene: 4. This clonotype was obtained from a man aged 45-65 years in good health and CMV-seronegative. Material: PBMCs. The chain has TRBV25-1 and TRBJ2-7; TRBD1 matches 11 bases. The CDR3 sequence: CASSDRDRGIYEQYF. CDR3 DNA: TGTGCCAGCAGTGACCGGGACAGGGGGATCTACGAGCAGTACTTC.